This T cell receptor beta chain is from a study of T cell responses to AZD1222 COVID-19 vaccine. The CDR3 has 16 amino acids. The V and J ends lost 3 bases and 6 bases, in that order; junction bases with no gene match: 9. Germline CDR1 is SGDLS and CDR2 is YYNGEE. Assay: immunoSEQ multiplex PCR; the TCRdb copy retains only in-frame clones and omits some. The data show 160,000 or so clones, roughly nine tenths seen once. This clonotype was obtained from an adult in good health. Sample: peripheral blood, taken on day 0 of MenACWY control vaccination. The chain employs TRBV9 and TRBJ1-4; TRBD1 aligns across 9 bases. The CDR3 loop reads CASSEGHRGRYEKLFF. Written as DNA, the CDR3 is TGTGCCAGCAGCGAGGGGCACAGGGGGCGATATGAAAAACTGTTTTTT. Combining the CDR3 with reference TRBV9 and TRBJ1-4 gives the whole variable domain DSGVTQTPKHLITATGQRVTLRCSPRSGDLSVYWYQQSLDQGLQFLIQYYNGEERAKGNILERFSAQQFPDLHSELNLSSLELGDSALYFCASSEGHRGRYEKLFFGSGTQLSVL.